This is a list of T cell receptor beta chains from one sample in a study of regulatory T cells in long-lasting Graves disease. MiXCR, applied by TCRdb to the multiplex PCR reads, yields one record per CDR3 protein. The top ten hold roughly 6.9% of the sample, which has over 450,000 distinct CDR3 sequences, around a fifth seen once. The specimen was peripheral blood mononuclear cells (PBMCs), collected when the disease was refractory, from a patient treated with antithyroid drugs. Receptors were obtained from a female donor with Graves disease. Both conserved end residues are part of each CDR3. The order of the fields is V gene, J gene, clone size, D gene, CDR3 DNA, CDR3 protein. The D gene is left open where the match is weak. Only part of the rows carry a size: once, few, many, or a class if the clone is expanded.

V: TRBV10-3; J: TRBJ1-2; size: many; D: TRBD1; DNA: TGTGCCATCAGTGCGGACAGGGAGTATGGCTACACCTTC; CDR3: CAISADREYGYTF
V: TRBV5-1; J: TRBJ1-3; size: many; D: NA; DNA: TGCGCCAGCAGCCCAGGGACGGACTCTGGAAACACCATATATTTT; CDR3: CASSPGTDSGNTIYF
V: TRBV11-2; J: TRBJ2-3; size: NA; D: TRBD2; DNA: TGTGCCAGCAGCGCATTAGCGGGAATGTCTTCCGATACGCAGTATTTT; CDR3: CASSALAGMSSDTQYF
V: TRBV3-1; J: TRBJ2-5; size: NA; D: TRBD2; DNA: TGTGCCAGCAGCCAAGTAGCGGGGGGGCTCCAAGAGACCCAGTACTTC; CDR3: CASSQVAGGLQETQYF
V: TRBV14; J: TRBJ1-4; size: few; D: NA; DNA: TGTGCCAGCAGCCAAGAGGATAAGGGGAGGACTAATGAAAAACTGTTTTTT; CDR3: CASSQEDKGRTNEKLFF
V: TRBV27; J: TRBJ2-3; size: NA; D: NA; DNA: TGTGCCAGCAGTACCCTCGGTACGCAGTATTTT; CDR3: CASSTLGTQYF
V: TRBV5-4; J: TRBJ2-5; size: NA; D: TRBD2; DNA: TGTGCCAGCAGCGGGGAGACTAGCGGGGTTGCTTTTGAGACCCAGTACTTC; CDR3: CASSGETSGVAFETQYF
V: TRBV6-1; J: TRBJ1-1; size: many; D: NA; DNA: TGTGCCAGCAGTGAACAAGTTTTGGGCTACACTGAAGCTTTCTTT; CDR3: CASSEQVLGYTEAFF
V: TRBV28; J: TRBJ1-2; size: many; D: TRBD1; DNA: TGTGCCAGCAGTTTCCAATCAGGGGGCAGAGGCTACACCTTC; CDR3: CASSFQSGGRGYTF
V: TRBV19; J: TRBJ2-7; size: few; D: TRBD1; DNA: TGTGCCAGTAGTGCTTGGGACAGGGCCTACGAGCAGTACTTC; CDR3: CASSAWDRAYEQYF
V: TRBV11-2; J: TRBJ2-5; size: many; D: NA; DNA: TGTGCCAGCAGCTGGAGAATTTGGGAGACCCAGTACTTC; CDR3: CASSWRIWETQYF
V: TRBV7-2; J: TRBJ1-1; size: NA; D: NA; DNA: TGTGCCTTCGCCGACCGGCGGCTTACTGAAGCTTTCTTT; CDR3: CAFADRRLTEAFF
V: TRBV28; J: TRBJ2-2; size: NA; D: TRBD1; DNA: TGTGCCAGCAAGAGACAGGGGAGCACCGGGGAGCTGTTTTTT; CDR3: CASKRQGSTGELFF
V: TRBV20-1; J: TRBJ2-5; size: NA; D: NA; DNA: TGCAGTGCCACTAAGAACCAAGAGACCCAGTACTTC; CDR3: CSATKNQETQYF
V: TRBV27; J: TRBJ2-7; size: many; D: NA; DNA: TGTGCCAGCAGTTTACGGGGGAACTCCTACGAGCAGTACTTC; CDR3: CASSLRGNSYEQYF
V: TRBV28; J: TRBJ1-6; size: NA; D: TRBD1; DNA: TGTGCCAGCAGTCCCGGACAGGGGCTCCATTCACCCCTCCGCTTT; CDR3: CASSPGQGLHSPLRF
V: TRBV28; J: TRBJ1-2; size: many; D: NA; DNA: TGTGCCAGCAGTGGACCCTATGGCTACACCTTC; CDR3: CASSGPYGYTF
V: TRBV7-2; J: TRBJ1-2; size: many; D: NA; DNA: TGTGCCAGCAGCCGCGGATACTATGGCTACACCTTC; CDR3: CASSRGYYGYTF
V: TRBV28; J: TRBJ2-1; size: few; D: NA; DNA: TGTGCCAGCAGTTTATTGCCCGCCGTAGGTCGGGGTGAGCAGTTCTTC; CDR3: CASSLLPAVGRGEQFF
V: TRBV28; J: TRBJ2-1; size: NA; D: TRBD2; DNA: TGTGCCAGCAGTCCTTCCTCGGGGGCGGGAGGGCTCACCTACAATGAGCAGTTCTTC; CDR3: CASSPSSGAGGLTYNEQFF
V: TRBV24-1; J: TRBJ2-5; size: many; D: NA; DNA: TGTGCCACCAGTGATTTAGGCACAAACGAAGAGACCCAGTACTTC; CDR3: CATSDLGTNEETQYF
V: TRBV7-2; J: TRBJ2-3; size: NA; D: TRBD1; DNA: TGTGCCAGCAAGGGACAGGGCACAGATACGCAGTATTTT; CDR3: CASKGQGTDTQYF
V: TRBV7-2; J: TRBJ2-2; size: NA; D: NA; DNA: TGTGCCAGCAGGAGAGGGGGCGGGGGGAGCACCGGGGAGCTGTTTTTT; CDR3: CASRRGGGGSTGELFF
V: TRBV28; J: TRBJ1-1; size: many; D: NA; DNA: TGTGCCAGCAGTTTACTCGGGACTGAAGCTTTCTTT; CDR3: CASSLLGTEAFF
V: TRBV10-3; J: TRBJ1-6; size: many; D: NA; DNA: TGTGCCATCAGTGAGTCTATCTCCAGCAGGTCACCCCTCCACTTT; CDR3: CAISESISSRSPLHF
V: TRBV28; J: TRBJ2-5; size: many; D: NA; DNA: TGTGCCAGCAGTTTTGGGGGTAAAGAGACCCAGTACTTC; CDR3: CASSFGGKETQYF
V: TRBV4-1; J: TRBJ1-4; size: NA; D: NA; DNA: TGCGCCAGCAGACGACAGACTCGAGAAAAACTGTTTTTT; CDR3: CASRRQTREKLFF
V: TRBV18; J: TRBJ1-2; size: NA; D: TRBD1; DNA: TGTGCCAGCTCGAATGACAGGGGCTATGGCTACACCTTC; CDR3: CASSNDRGYGYTF
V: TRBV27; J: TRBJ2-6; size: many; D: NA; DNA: TGTGCCAGCACAGCGGCTGGGGCCAACGTCCTGACTTTC; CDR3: CASTAAGANVLTF
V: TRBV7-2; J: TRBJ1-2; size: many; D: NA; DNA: TGTGCCAGCAGCTTAAGTGCCAGCTATGGCTACACCTTC; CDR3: CASSLSASYGYTF
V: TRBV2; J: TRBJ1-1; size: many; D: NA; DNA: TGTGCCAGCAGTGTACAGCTCTCTGAAGCTTTCTTT; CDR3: CASSVQLSEAFF
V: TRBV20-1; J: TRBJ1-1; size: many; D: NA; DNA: TGCAGTCCAGCACAGGGTTTTATGAACACTGAAGCTTTCTTT; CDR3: CSPAQGFMNTEAFF
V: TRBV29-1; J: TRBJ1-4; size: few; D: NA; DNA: TGCAGCGTCGAGCCAGGAAACAATGAAAAACTGTTTTTT; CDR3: CSVEPGNNEKLFF